Below, 2 T cell receptor beta chains from the same sample are listed, as sequenced in a study of identical twins. TCRdb reanalysed the 5' RACE reads using MiXCR and keeps one entry per CDR3 protein. The table shows about 1.7 million distinct CDR3 sequences, with roughly 35% occurring only once. Specimen: cord blood. The source is a newborn girl in good health.

The rearrangement links TRBV20-1 to TRBJ2-7; the match to TRBD1 covers 10 bases. The end of the DNA aligns better with TRBJ2-5, so the J call may be wrong. The CDR3 has 14 residues. Germline-derived CDR1 and CDR2 are DFQATT and SNEGSKA (reference sequence). CDR3 bases: TGCAGTGCTAGAGACGGACAGGGGGACGAGACCCAGTACTTC. Its translation is CSARDGQGDETQYF.

The chain employs TRBV18 and TRBJ2-3, with 7 bases matching TRBD2. V lost 1 base and J lost 1; bases outside the gene matches: 8. The CDR3 covers 17 residues. The germline gives CDR1 KGHSH, CDR2 LQKENI. CDR3 in DNA: TGTGCCAGCTCACCACGGAAGCTAGCGGCTCGCACAGATACGCAGTATTTT. Translated, it gives CASSPRKLAARTDTQYF.